This T cell receptor beta chain was captured by sequencing in a study of cytomegalovirus exposure and HLA in healthy donors. Each donor was healthy, and each was a bone marrow donor. Primers for the PCR totalled 60 Vbeta and 13 Jbeta. Profiled with immunoSEQ multiplex PCR; TCRdb holds only in-frame clones, not every one. Of more than 150,000 clones detected, around 85% appear once; the ten largest clones hold approximately 6%. Germline loops: CDR1 SGHDN, CDR2 FVKESK. With 0 bases removed from V and 5 bases from J, the gap between germline ends came to 10 bases. The CDR3 spans 14 residues. With regard to this clone: Its antigen is currently unknown.

Points from the study as a whole: Under 20,000 TCR beta sequences were associated with HLA alleles at 0.05 false discovery rate in a later analysis. Some V segments, TRBV6-2 and TRBV6-3 among them, were indistinguishable and were therefore excluded. Accurate HLA-A and HLA-B prediction from TCR beta sequences was reported for most subjects.

The receptor's source is a man aged 35 to 55 in good health and CMV-seropositive. V usage is TRBV14 and J usage is TRBJ2-5, with D possibly being TRBD1 (5 bases). Material for sequencing was PBMCs. The CDR3 here is CASSQDWTSETQYF. DNA for the CDR3: TGTGCCAGCAGCCAAGATTGGACAAGCGAGACCCAGTACTTC.